This T cell receptor (beta chain) stems from a study of cytomegalovirus exposure and HLA in healthy donors. Broader study findings: Sequence variants that were highly shared formed a cluster that was likely a sequencing artifact.

Germline lookup yields CDR1 MNHNY and CDR2 SVGAGI (reference sequence). There are 13 residues in the CDR3. The germline V and J ends were trimmed by 0 bases and 4 bases, with 4 bases remaining between them. Of note for this clone: As yet, its antigen is unknown.

PCR used 60 Vbeta primers and 13 Jbeta primers. Clones were read by immunoSEQ multiplex PCR, and TCRdb kept only the in-frame ones, dropping some. The table lists about 130,000 clones, 80% of them singletons. Sequencing was performed on PBMCs. This sequence originates from a man younger than 40 in good health and CMV-seronegative. The chain has TRBV6-6 and TRBJ1-3, with D uncertain. DNA for the CDR3: TGTGCCAGCAGTTACTCAGCCGGAAACACCATATATTTT. The encoded protein is CASSYSAGNTIYF.